The present entry profiles one TCR beta chain with its context. Original processing notes: Reference gene primer amplification gave estimated nucleated cell counts. Sequenced by immunoSEQ multiplex PCR; TCRdb stores in-frame clones only, minus some. V and J calls and clone size are those listed in that table; D and trimming were worked out from the DNA. The data show about 140,000 clones, 84% seen once. The sample is drawn from a study of blood T cell repertoires in COVID-19. Study information: Samples taken during acute and convalescent COVID-19 were collected in the United States, Italy and Spain. T cells, B-cell-depleted T cells, or PBMCs supplied cDNA or gDNA.

This CDR3 spans 16 amino acids. V was clipped by 5 bases and J by 6 bases; unmatched bases: 16. Looked up from germline, CDR1 is SGHVS and CDR2 is FQNEAQ. This sequence joins TRBV7-8 and TRBJ2-7; 7 bases are a match to TRBD2. This TCR was recovered from a woman in her sixties or seventies with acute or convalescent COVID-19. Material: peripheral blood. In DNA form, the CDR3 reads TGTGCCAGCAGCCCTAGGATCAGGGAGGGCACCGGCGAGCAGTACTTC. This translates into CASSPRIREGTGEQYF.